The 17 T cell receptor beta chains presented below share a single source sample, sequenced in a study of blood T cell repertoires in COVID-19. Clones were read by immunoSEQ multiplex PCR, and TCRdb kept only the in-frame ones, dropping some. The sample holds 170,000 or so clones, 75% to 85% seen once. The sequenced sample was peripheral blood. The receptors were sampled from a human donor in a cohort sampled during active COVID-19.

The genes are TRBV5-4 and TRBJ2-7; 7 nucleotides agree with TRBD1. There are 13 residues in the CDR3. Germline trimming cut 6 bases from V and 3 bases from J; bases unmatched to any gene: 6. Per the germline V gene, CDR1 is SGHNT and CDR2 is YYREEE (reference sequence). For the CDR3, the DNA is TGTGCCAGCAACCGGGACAGAGTCTACGAGCAGTACTTC. Translation: CASNRDRVYEQYF.

This chain uses TRBV23-1 with TRBJ2-6; D is uncertain. TRBV23-1 is reported as an ORF; its role is uncertain. The CDR3 is 17 residues long. The germline V and J ends were trimmed by 3 bases and 0 bases, with 12 bases remaining between them. Here the CDR3 DNA reads TGCGCCAGCAGTCAGAACAAACAAGTCTCTGGGGCCAACGTCCTGACTTTC. It encodes CASSQNKQVSGANVLTF.

This chain connects TRBV28 to TRBJ1-1; D call uncertain. The ends were cut back, 3 bases at V and 3 bases at J, with 5 bases in the middle. Germline CDR1 reads MDHEN; CDR2 reads SYDVKM. The CDR3 runs to 12 residues. CDR3 DNA: TGTGCCAGCAGTTTGTCCGACACTGAAGCTTTCTTT. This codes for CASSLSDTEAFF. The entire variable domain, with the rest obtained from reference TRBV28 and TRBJ1-1, is as follows: DVKVTQSSRYLVKRTGEKVFLECVQDMDHENMFWYRQDPGLGLRLIYFSYDVKMKEKGDIPEGYSVSREKKERFSLILESASTNQTSMYLCASSLSDTEAFFGQGTRLTVV.

This chain links TRBV4-3 with TRBJ2-7; the D gene is possibly TRBD1 (5 bases). V was cut by 1 base and J by 6 bases, with 13 bases left in between. Germline loops: CDR1 LGHNA, CDR2 YSLEER. There are 14 residues in the CDR3. The CDR3 protein is CASSQGSGKAEQYF. The CDR3 coding sequence is TGCGCCAGCAGCCAAGGGTCAGGGAAAGCCGAGCAGTACTTC.

The chain couples TRBV6-1 to TRBJ2-5; D is perhaps TRBD1 (5 bases). V was trimmed by 1 base and J by 5 bases, leaving 11 bases between them. The germline V gene encodes CDR1 MNHNS and CDR2 SASEGT. This CDR3 is 14 amino acids long. The CDR3 is CASSEGGAGETQYF. The DNA of the CDR3 is TGTGCCAGCAGTGAAGGGGGCGCCGGGGAGACCCAGTACTTC.

J is TRBJ1-1 and V is TRBV12-3 or TRBV12-4; D gene ambiguous. CDR3 size: 13 residues. V lost 5 bases, J lost 1 base, and 8 bases lay in between. The CDR3 loop is CASSLLENTEAFF. CDR3 bases: TGTGCCAGCAGTCTTCTAGAGAACACTGAAGCTTTCTTT.

The rearrangement links TRBV11-2 to TRBJ1-2; D remains ambiguous. V was clipped by 0 bases and J by 4 bases, with 9 bases between them. The CDR3 is 14 residues long. Germline CDR1 is SGHAT and CDR2 is FQNNGV. CDR3 region: CASSLEQKTYGYTF. The CDR3, as DNA: TGTGCCAGCAGCTTAGAACAGAAGACCTATGGCTACACCTTC.

The V gene is TRBV5-4, the J gene TRBJ1-2; TRBD1 matches 10 bases. Germline CDR1 and CDR2: SGHNT and YYREEE (reference sequence). This CDR3 comprises 15 residues. After removal of 0 bases from V and 5 bases from J, the junction contained 4 bases not matched to a gene. The CDR3: CASSLVDRGLYGYTF. The CDR3 DNA is TGTGCCAGCAGCTTGGTTGACAGGGGGCTGTATGGCTACACCTTC. Full variable domain (rest looked up from reference TRBV5-4 and TRBJ1-2): ETGVTQSPTHLIKTRGQQVTLRCSSQSGHNTVSWYQQALGQGPQFIFQYYREEENGRGNFPPRFSGLQFPNYSSELNVNALELDDSALYLCASSLVDRGLYGYTFGSGTRLTVV.

This clone was counted a single time. The J gene is TRBJ2-7, the V gene TRBV19; 16 nucleotides match TRBD2. V lost 6 bases, J lost 6 bases, and 5 bases stayed unmatched. Per germline, CDR1 LNHDA and CDR2 SQIVND (reference sequence). The CDR3 runs 15 residues. CDR3 protein: CASREGTSGRGEQYF. The CDR3 bases are TGTGCCAGTAGAGAAGGGACTAGCGGGAGGGGCGAGCAGTACTTC.

This clone has just one count. V and J are TRBV12-3 or TRBV12-4 and TRBJ2-1, with a tentative D call TRBD2 (6 bases). V was shortened by 8 bases and J by 7 bases, with 15 bases between the two germline ends. The CDR3 has 13 amino acids. CDR3 residues: CASGRLARNEQFF. CDR3 nucleotides: TGTGCCAGCGGACGCCTAGCGCGAAATGAGCAGTTCTTC.

The table lists this clone with a count of one. V is TRBV7-3 and J is TRBJ2-1; 13 nucleotides align to TRBD2. Germline V gene lookup returns CDR1 SGHTA and CDR2 FQGTGA. The CDR3 length is 16 residues. Trimming took 1 base from V and 4 from J; bases not matched to a gene: 1. This CDR3 reads CASSLKGLAGYNEQFF. In nucleotides, the CDR3 is TGTGCCAGCAGCTTAAAGGGACTAGCGGGGTACAATGAGCAGTTCTTC.

This clone was detected only a few times. J is TRBJ2-7 and V is TRBV7-9; 11 bases are shared with TRBD1. The length of the CDR3 is 13 residues. The V segment lost 7 bases and the J segment 7 bases; nucleotides outside the gene matches: 6. Looked up from germline, CDR1 is SEHNR and CDR2 is FQNEAQ (reference sequence). CDR3 region: CASTDRGPREQYF. DNA for the CDR3: TGTGCCAGCACGGACAGGGGGCCTAGGGAGCAGTACTTC.

The CDR3 sequence is CASSLEAGGHYGYTF. In nucleotides, the CDR3 is TGTGCCAGCAGCTTAGAGGCAGGGGGCCACTATGGCTACACCTTC. This chain uses TRBV7-9 with TRBJ1-2, with 8 nucleotides matching TRBD1. Looked up from germline, CDR1 is SEHNR and CDR2 is FQNEAQ (reference sequence). The CDR3 has 15 residues. J lost 3 bases, V lost 1 base, and 4 bases had no gene match.

The chain uses TRBV18 and TRBJ2-2, with a possible D match to TRBD2 (6 bases). This CDR3 is 16 amino acids long. The ends were cut back, 1 base at V and 3 bases at J, with 12 bases in the middle. Per germline, CDR1 KGHSH and CDR2 LQKENI. CDR3 in amino acids: CASSPRGDSYTGELFF. As DNA, the CDR3 is TGTGCCAGCTCACCACGTGGGGACTCTTACACCGGGGAGCTGTTTTTT.

This clone has just a few counts. V gene TRBV12-3 or TRBV12-4 combines with J gene TRBJ1-2; 7 bases fit TRBD1. The CDR3 totals 13 residues. V shed 7 bases and J 0 bases; nucleotides not matched to a gene: 2. The CDR3: CASTTGTNYGYTF. The CDR3 DNA follows: TGTGCCAGCACGACAGGGACTAACTATGGCTACACCTTC.

A note on this clone: The sample carries other DNA sequences with the same CDR3. The V and J genes are TRBV19 and TRBJ2-7, with TRBD1 matching over 10 bases. The CDR3 extends over 14 amino acids. V lost 5 bases, J lost 4 bases, and 5 bases stayed unmatched. Germline values: CDR1 LNHDA, CDR2 SQIVND (reference sequence). The CDR3 region has the DNA TGTGCCAGTAGTTCCGGGACAGGGGTATACGAGCAGTACTTC. Residues: CASSSGTGVYEQYF.

This clone has at least ten counts. The chain joins TRBV4-2 to TRBJ1-2; no reliable D call. Trimming removed 0 bases from V and 0 bases from J, with 11 bases in between. The CDR3 runs 16 residues. Germline V lookup: CDR1 LGHNA, CDR2 YNFKEQ. Written as DNA, the CDR3 is TGTGCCAGCAGCCAAGATCCGGGGTCTACTAACTATGGCTACACCTTC. This gives the protein CASSQDPGSTNYGYTF.